This T cell receptor beta chain was retrieved from a study of shared clonotypes between healthy human individuals. In the study overall: The study enrolled two women and three men aged 18 to 49. Study findings and constraints: The authors expected sequencing depth to affect clonotype sharing among donors.

V was clipped by 3 bases and J by 6 bases, with 14 bases between them. CDR3 length equals 15 residues. Germline V gene sequence: CDR1 SNHLY, CDR2 FYNNEI. In regard to this clone: Its antigen is currently unknown.

Investigators spread the genomic DNA of each subset evenly over several immunoSEQ plates. DNA at 200 ng, roughly 27,000 T cell genomes, went into sorted-subset replicate PCRs. Assay used: immunoSEQ multiplex PCR; TCRdb lists only in-frame clones, some missing. The profile shows about 2 million clones, roughly 95% of them singletons. The naive CD8 subset, CD45RO-negative cells positively selected for CCR7, excluded terminally differentiated effector memory CD45RA+ cells. The chain recombines TRBV2 with TRBJ1-4; no clear D gene. The sequence was obtained from a man between 18 and 29 years old in good health. Input material: naive CD8+ T cells sorted from blood. Written as DNA, the CDR3 is TGTGCCAGCAGTGAGCCCTCTGGGTCCGATGAAAAACTGTTTTTT. Amino acids: CASSEPSGSDEKLFF.